This is a list of T cell receptor beta chains from one sample in a study of T cell responses to AZD1222 COVID-19 vaccine. Sequencing was performed with immunoSEQ multiplex PCR; in TCRdb, only in-frame clones are kept and a portion is missing. The sample carries 90,000 to 120,000 clones, approximately 89% recorded once. The sample was peripheral blood, taken on day 0 of MenACWY control vaccination. The receptors come from an adult in good health. Both conserved end residues are part of each CDR3. D genes are given only for firm matches. Some rows mark clone size as missing; the rest say once, few, many or name a class of expanded clone.

>-|TRBV3-1/TRBV3-2|TRBJ2-3|TRBD2
CASSHLAGGPTDTQYF
TGTGCCAGCAGCCACCTAGCGGGGGGGCCAACAGATACGCAGTATTTT
>-|TRBV4-1|TRBJ2-7|-
CASSQVDSQTYEQYF
TGCGCCAGCAGCCAAGTGGACAGCCAGACCTACGAGCAGTACTTC
>-|TRBV5-5|TRBJ2-7|-
CASSSVTGQAYEQYF
TGTGCCAGCAGCTCCGTCACCGGGCAAGCCTACGAGCAGTACTTC
>-|TRBV5-4|TRBJ1-3|-
CASSSQVKAGNTIYF
TGTGCCAGCAGCTCACAGGTGAAGGCTGGAAACACCATATATTTT
>-|TRBV28|TRBJ1-2|TRBD1
CASTPFNRQGSYTF
TGTGCCAGCACCCCATTTAACAGACAGGGCAGCTACACCTTC
>-|TRBV3-1/TRBV3-2|TRBJ1-3|-
CASSQGGRQGYSGNTIYF
TGTGCCAGCAGCCAAGGAGGCCGTCAGGGGTACTCTGGAAACACCATATATTTT
>-|TRBV19|TRBJ1-5|-
CASSIIVRTGGNQPQHF
TGTGCCAGTAGTATAATTGTCAGGACTGGAGGCAATCAGCCCCAGCATTTT
>-|TRBV2|TRBJ1-2|TRBD1
CASRKGQGAYGYTF
TGTGCCAGCAGGAAGGGACAGGGAGCCTATGGCTACACCTTC
>-|TRBV18|TRBJ1-1|-
CASSPGAANTEAFF
TGTGCCAGCTCGCCAGGGGCGGCGAACACTGAAGCTTTCTTT
>-|TRBV5-1|TRBJ1-2|-
CASSSGDGSPYGYTF
TGCGCCAGCAGCTCGGGGGACGGTTCACCCTATGGCTACACCTTC
>few|TRBV28|TRBJ2-4|TRBD2
CASSFSGSKNIQYF
TGTGCCAGCAGTTTTAGCGGGAGTAAAAACATTCAGTACTTC
>-|TRBV9|TRBJ2-1|-
CASSVGDSSYNEQFF
TGTGCCAGCAGCGTCGGGGACTCCTCCTACAATGAGCAGTTCTTC
>-|TRBV5-1|TRBJ1-4|-
CASSPVSAVNEKLFF
TGCGCCAGCAGCCCCGTGTCCGCAGTTAATGAAAAACTGTTTTTT
>-|TRBV6-5|TRBJ1-1|-
CASSAVMDTEAFF
TGTGCCAGCAGCGCGGTCATGGACACTGAAGCTTTCTTT
>-|TRBV7-9|TRBJ1-1|-
CASSPIPVRFETFF
TGTGCCAGCAGCCCTATTCCGGTTCGGTTTGAAACTTTCTTT
>-|TRBV29-1|TRBJ2-6|-
CSVTSGANVLTF
TGCAGCGTTACCTCTGGGGCCAACGTCCTGACTTTC
>-|TRBV6-5|TRBJ1-2|TRBD1
CASSPGTAINYGYTF
TGTGCCAGCAGTCCCGGGACAGCGATTAACTATGGCTACACCTTC
>-|TRBV6-4|TRBJ2-7|-
CASSLLYEQYF
TGTGCCAGCAGCCTCCTCTACGAGCAGTACTTC
>-|TRBV11-1|TRBJ1-6|-
CASSPGRGLAPLHF
TGTGCCAGCAGCCCCGGACGGGGGTTGGCACCCCTCCACTTT
>-|TRBV19|TRBJ1-2|-
CASSIAGWGYTF
TGTGCCAGTAGTATAGCCGGATGGGGCTACACCTTC
>few|TRBV7-9|TRBJ1-5|TRBD1
CASSSMDRGFNQPQHF
TGTGCCAGCAGCTCAATGGACAGGGGCTTTAATCAGCCCCAGCATTTT
>-|TRBV6-6|TRBJ1-1|-
CASSSRGGGYTEAFF
TGTGCCAGCAGTTCTCGGGGGGGCGGGTACACTGAAGCTTTCTTT
>-|TRBV4-3|TRBJ2-7|-
CASSQLNTVSYEQYF
TGCGCCAGCAGCCAATTGAACACCGTTTCCTACGAGCAGTACTTC
>-|TRBV5-6|TRBJ1-1|-
CASSFTSTEAFF
TGTGCCAGCAGCTTTACGAGCACTGAAGCTTTCTTT
>-|TRBV28|TRBJ1-6|TRBD1
CASSFPRGDSPLHF
TGTGCCAGCAGTTTCCCCAGGGGGGACTCACCCCTCCACTTT
>-|TRBV7-2|TRBJ1-2|-
CASSLEKGRSYGYTF
TGTGCCAGCAGCTTAGAAAAGGGGAGGTCCTATGGCTACACCTTC
>-|TRBV5-6|TRBJ1-5|TRBD1
CASSRNRGGDQPQHF
TGTGCCAGCAGCCGAAACAGGGGCGGGGATCAGCCCCAGCATTTT
>-|TRBV4-1|TRBJ1-1|-
CASSHRIHRGRTEAFF
TGCGCCAGCAGCCACCGAATCCACAGAGGGAGGACTGAAGCTTTCTTT
>-|TRBV5-4|TRBJ2-1|-
CASSRTKNTYNEQFF
TGTGCCAGCAGCCGGACGAAGAACACCTACAATGAGCAGTTCTTC
>-|TRBV5-1|TRBJ1-2|-
CASSAEVSPGYTF
TGCGCCAGCAGCGCGGAGGTTTCGCCTGGCTACACCTTC
>-|TRBV2|TRBJ2-3|TRBD2
CAGSGGPDTQYF
TGTGCCGGTAGCGGGGGGCCAGATACGCAGTATTTT
>once|TRBV13|TRBJ2-2|-
CASRPPGLNTGELFF
TGTGCCAGCAGACCACCGGGGCTTAACACCGGGGAGCTGTTTTTT
>-|TRBV10-3|TRBJ1-1|-
CAISESGGEVEAFF
TGTGCCATCAGTGAGTCGGGGGGCGAGGTTGAAGCTTTCTTT
>few|TRBV4-1|TRBJ1-6|TRBD1
CASSQQQRTGLRSPLHF
TGCGCCAGCAGCCAACAACAGAGGACAGGGCTTCGTTCACCCCTCCACTTT
>few|TRBV7-2|TRBJ1-5|-
CASSLAQSNQPQHF
TGTGCCAGCAGCTTAGCACAGTCTAATCAGCCCCAGCATTTT
>once|TRBV21-1|TRBJ2-7|-
CASSYLGSRNYEQYF
TGTGCCAGCAGCTATCTGGGGTCCCGCAACTACGAGCAGTACTTC
>-|TRBV6-2/TRBV6-3|TRBJ2-1|-
CASSPDRYNEQFF
TGTGCCAGCAGCCCCGACAGGTACAATGAGCAGTTCTTC
>few|TRBV11-2|TRBJ2-1|-
CASSLDSAWSSYNEQFF
TGTGCCAGCAGCTTAGATTCGGCGTGGAGCTCCTACAATGAGCAGTTCTTC
>-|TRBV5-1|TRBJ1-5|-
CASSLGGDRYQPQHF
TGCGCCAGCAGCTTGGGGGGGGATCGATATCAGCCCCAGCATTTT
>medium-sized|TRBV7-3|TRBJ1-6|TRBD1
CASSTGVGNSPLHF
TGTGCCAGCAGCACAGGGGTTGGGAATTCACCCCTCCACTTT
>-|TRBV11-2|TRBJ1-4|-
CASSLVGRDAKLFF
TGTGCCAGCAGCTTAGTTGGAAGGGATGCAAAACTGTTTTTT
>-|TRBV18|TRBJ1-1|-
CASSSHSGVDTEAFF
TGTGCCAGCTCCTCTCACTCCGGGGTTGACACTGAAGCTTTCTTT
>-|TRBV11-2|TRBJ2-7|TRBD1
CASSHPGQGAYEQYF
TGTGCCAGCAGCCATCCGGGACAGGGCGCCTACGAGCAGTACTTC
>once|TRBV9|TRBJ2-4|TRBD2
CASSPTDSGGSNIQYF
TGTGCCAGCAGCCCAACAGACAGCGGGGGTTCAAACATTCAGTACTTC
>-|TRBV29-1|TRBJ2-7|-
CSVLGSGTYEQYF
TGCAGCGTCCTAGGGTCAGGGACCTACGAGCAGTACTTC
>once|TRBV6-5|TRBJ2-1|TRBD2
CASSQGLAVYNEQFF
TGTGCCAGCAGTCAGGGACTAGCGGTGTACAATGAGCAGTTCTTC
>-|TRBV19|TRBJ1-5|-
CASSPREILQPQHF
TGTGCCAGTAGCCCTAGGGAAATTCTCCAGCCCCAGCATTTT
>-|TRBV5-1|TRBJ2-5|-
CASSSVSGAQETQYF
TGCGCCAGCAGCTCTGTGAGCGGCGCCCAAGAGACCCAGTACTTC
>-|TRBV7-2|TRBJ2-2|-
CASSLGPANTGELFF
TGTGCCAGCAGCTTAGGTCCTGCCAACACCGGGGAGCTGTTTTTT
>-|TRBV5-1|TRBJ1-2|-
CASSLGGEHYGYTF
TGCGCCAGCAGCTTGGGTGGGGAGCACTATGGCTACACCTTC
>-|TRBV5-4|TRBJ2-3|-
CASSDPSVNTDTQYF
TGTGCCAGCAGCGACCCGTCAGTGAACACAGATACGCAGTATTTT
>-|TRBV6-5|TRBJ1-4|-
CASSYETFGSNEKLFF
TGTGCCAGCAGTTACGAGACGTTTGGGAGTAATGAAAAACTGTTTTTT
>-|TRBV4-1|TRBJ1-4|TRBD1
CASSQSRQGREKLFF
TGCGCCAGCAGCCAATCTAGACAGGGGCGGGAAAAACTGTTTTTT